A selection of T cell receptor beta chains follows, all from one sample in a study of shared clonotypes between healthy human individuals. Assay: immunoSEQ multiplex PCR; the TCRdb copy retains only in-frame clones and omits some. The sample records 450,000 to 500,000 clones, approximately 80% being singletons. The sample comprised PBMCs. These receptors all come from a woman aged 40 to 50 in good health. Some clones in this sample may be carry-over from other donors' samples. Both conserved end residues are part of each CDR3. Fields, in order: V gene, D gene, J gene, clone size, CDR3 DNA, CDR3 protein. D genes are given only for firm matches. Part of the rows lack a size; the others show once, few, many or a class for expanded clones.

TRBV5-6	-	TRBJ2-6	-	TGTGCCAGCAGCTTGGGAGGCCCTATCGCCTCTGGGGCCAACGTCCTGACTTTC	CASSLGGPIASGANVLTF
TRBV28	-	TRBJ2-1	-	TGTGCCAGCGAATTTTACAATGAGCAGTTCTTC	CASEFYNEQFF
TRBV5-1	-	TRBJ2-2	-	TGCGCCAGCAGCTTGGATGTCGGGATGAACACCGGGGAGCTGTTTTTT	CASSLDVGMNTGELFF
TRBV18	-	TRBJ2-7	-	TGTGCCAGCTCACCGCCAAGCTCCTACGAGCAGTACTTC	CASSPPSSYEQYF
TRBV27	-	TRBJ2-6	-	TGTGCCAGCAGACAGGGGACTAGTGGGGCCAACGTCCTGACTTTC	CASRQGTSGANVLTF
TRBV18	-	TRBJ1-5	-	TGTGCCAGCTCACCAGGGGTTAGCAATCAGCCCCAGCATTTT	CASSPGVSNQPQHF
TRBV28	-	TRBJ1-2	few	TGTGCCAGCAGTCCCGACGCCCCCGGGGGCTACACCTTC	CASSPDAPGGYTF
TRBV9	-	TRBJ1-2	-	TGTGCCAGCAGCGACGGGTCTTCCGTCCATGGCTACACCTTC	CASSDGSSVHGYTF
TRBV19	-	TRBJ2-5	-	TGTGCCACCCATGGAGGCGGAGAGACCCAGTACTTC	CATHGGGETQYF
TRBV5-1	-	TRBJ2-1	-	TGCGCCAGCAGCCCGGAGTGGGCCACCCCGTCCTACAATGAGCAGTTCTTC	CASSPEWATPSYNEQFF
TRBV2	-	TRBJ2-7	-	TGTGCCAGCAGAGTAGCGCCCGCACCCGAGCAGTACTTC	CASRVAPAPEQYF
TRBV5-8	-	TRBJ2-1	once	TGTGCCAGCAGCTTGGCCTACCGAAATTACAATGAGCAGTTCTTC	CASSLAYRNYNEQFF
TRBV11-2	TRBD1	TRBJ2-7	-	TGTGCCAGCATCCCAGGACAGGGGAGTGGCGAGCAGTACTTC	CASIPGQGSGEQYF